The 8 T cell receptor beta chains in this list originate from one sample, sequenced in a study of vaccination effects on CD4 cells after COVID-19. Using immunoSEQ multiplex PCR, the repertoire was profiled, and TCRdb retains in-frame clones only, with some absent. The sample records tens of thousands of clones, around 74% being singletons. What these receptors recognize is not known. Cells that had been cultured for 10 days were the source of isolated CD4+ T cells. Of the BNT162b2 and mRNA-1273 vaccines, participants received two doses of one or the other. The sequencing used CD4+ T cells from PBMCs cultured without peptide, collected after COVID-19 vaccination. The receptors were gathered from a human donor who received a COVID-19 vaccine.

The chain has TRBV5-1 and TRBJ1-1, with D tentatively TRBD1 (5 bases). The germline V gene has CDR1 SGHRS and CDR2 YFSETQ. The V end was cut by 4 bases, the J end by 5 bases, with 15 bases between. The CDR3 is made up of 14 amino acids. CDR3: CASSPGSSGTEAFF. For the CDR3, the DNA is TGCGCCAGCAGCCCCGGGAGCTCAGGGACTGAAGCTTTCTTT.

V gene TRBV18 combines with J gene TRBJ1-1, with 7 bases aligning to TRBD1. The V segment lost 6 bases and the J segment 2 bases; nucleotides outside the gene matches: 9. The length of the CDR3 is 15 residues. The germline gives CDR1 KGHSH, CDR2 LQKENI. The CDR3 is CASSTGTGDNTEAFF. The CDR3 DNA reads TGTGCCAGCTCCACCGGCACAGGGGATAACACTGAAGCTTTCTTT.

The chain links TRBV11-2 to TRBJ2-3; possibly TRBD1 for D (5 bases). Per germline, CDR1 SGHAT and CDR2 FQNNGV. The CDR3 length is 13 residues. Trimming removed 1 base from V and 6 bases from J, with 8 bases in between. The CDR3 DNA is TGTGCCAGCAGCTTAGCCCACAGGGATACGCAGTATTTT. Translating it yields CASSLAHRDTQYF.

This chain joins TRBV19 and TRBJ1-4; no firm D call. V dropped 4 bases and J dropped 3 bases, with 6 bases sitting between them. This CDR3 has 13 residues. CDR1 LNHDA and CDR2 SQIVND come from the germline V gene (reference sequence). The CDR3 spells CASSNSPNEKLFF. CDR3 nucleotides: TGTGCCAGTAGTAACAGCCCTAATGAAAAACTGTTTTTT.

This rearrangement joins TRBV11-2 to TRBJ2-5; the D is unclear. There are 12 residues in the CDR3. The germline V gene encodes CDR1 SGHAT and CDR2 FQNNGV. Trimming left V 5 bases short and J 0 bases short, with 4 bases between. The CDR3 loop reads CASSPYQETQYF. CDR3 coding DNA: TGTGCCAGCAGCCCGTACCAAGAGACCCAGTACTTC.

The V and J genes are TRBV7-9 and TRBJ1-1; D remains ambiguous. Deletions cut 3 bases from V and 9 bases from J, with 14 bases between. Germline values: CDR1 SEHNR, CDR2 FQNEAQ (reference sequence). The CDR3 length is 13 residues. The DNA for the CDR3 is TGTGCCAGCAGCTTTGATGCAGGTGGGAAAGCTTTCTTT. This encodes CASSFDAGGKAFF.

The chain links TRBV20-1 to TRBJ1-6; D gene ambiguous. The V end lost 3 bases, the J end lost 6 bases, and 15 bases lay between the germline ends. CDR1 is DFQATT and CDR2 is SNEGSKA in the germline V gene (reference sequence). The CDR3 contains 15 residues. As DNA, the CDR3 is TGCAGTGCTAGTGGGAGGGTTATGGCTAATTCACCCCTCCACTTT. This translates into CSASGRVMANSPLHF.

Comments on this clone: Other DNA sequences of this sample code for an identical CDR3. CDR3 DNA sequence: TGTGCCAGTAGTACTCCGACAGGGGTCCTTAATCAGCCCCAGCATTTT. Translating gives CASSTPTGVLNQPQHF. V is TRBV19 and J is TRBJ1-5; TRBD1 matches at 8 bases. Trimming at V came to 4 bases and at J to 4 bases, leaving 9 bases not matched to a gene. In germline, CDR1 is LNHDA, CDR2 SQIVND (reference sequence). This CDR3 region has 16 residues.